What follows is one T cell receptor (beta chain) and its context. The antigen it binds to is not known. The sample holds no much larger clone one base away, and base qualities are not on file. This sample is drawn from a study of shared clonotypes between healthy human individuals (dated by TCRdb to 2019 to 2021). Concerning the study at large: Two women and three men aged 18 to 49 years were included in the cohort. For each donor, CD4 naive and CD4 memory were each run on three plates, CD8 naive on two plates, and CD8 memory on one plate. Blood TCR repertoires of a handful of healthy adults were deeply sequenced to estimate repertoire size and the extent of clonotype sharing between individuals. Between about 0.85 and 9.5 billion PBMCs per donor were obtained by leukapheresis. Libraries were prepared and TCR repertoires were sequenced by different laboratories using diverse techniques, in order to increase sequencing depth and limit assay-specific biases.

Healthy HIV-negative adults with no recently reported acute infections or vaccinations were included as donors. Only Caucasian adults living in Nashville, Tennessee, USA were represented among the donors. CD4+ T cells were enriched through magnetic negative selection, after which naive cells were positively selected on CD45RA and the remaining negative fraction served as the memory subset. Blood was obtained by leukapheresis, after which PBMCs were separated by Ficoll-Histopaque density gradient centrifugation and cryopreserved in liquid nitrogen vapor phase. Analytical flow cytometry was used to check the purity and quantity of every magnetically sorted T cell population. Genomic DNA was isolated from every sorted fraction and measured by UV absorbance on a Nanodrop 2000c. Using the deep immunoSEQ assay, multiplex PCR amplified TCR CDR3 regions from genomic DNA. Extracted genomic DNA from each cell subset was distributed evenly across all wells of several immunoSEQ 96-well plates, and each plate was treated as a replicate. For sorted subsets, about 200 ng genomic DNA, equal to 25,000 to 35,000 T cell genomes, was loaded into each replicate PCR. Purified libraries were quantified with a Qubit 3.0 fluorometer, sized on a Bioanalyzer 2100, and re-quantified with the KAPA Library Quantification kit. Each immunoSEQ 96-well plate was sequenced on its own single-read 150-cycle Illumina NextSeq 550 flow cell. Concerning the study's data processing: The immunoSEQ output contained only junctional sequences without quality scores, so filtering could not match that applied to full-length reads. To assign V/J genes and CDR3, sequences were annotated against IMGT germline references using PyIR, a Python wrapper for IgBLAST v1.9. Reads were removed for weak V/J assignments (E-value above 1e-6), missing CDR3, stop codons, out-of-frame junctions, or ambiguous translated residues. V3J clonotypes were defined as sequences sharing the same inferred V gene, J gene, and CDR3 amino acid sequence. Percentage overlap between repertoires was computed as shared unique clonotypes divided by the size of the smaller repertoire. RTK rarefaction, the Chao1 estimator, and Recon v2.1 estimates of unobserved clonotypes were used to assess repertoire richness. Generation probabilities for all TCRbeta clonotypes obtained by the gDNA method from several donors were computed using OLGA. Not all clones reach the TCRdb copy of this immuneACCESS table, which keeps in-frame sequences only. Checked studies attribute under half of the gap to unresolved V genes and leave the rest unexplained. V and J calls and clone size are given by that table; D and trimming were obtained from the DNA. The sample table holds some 2,500,000 clones, of which approximately 94% were seen once. The ten most abundant clones make up 0.35% to 0.45% of the sample.

CDR1 is given as SGDLS and CDR2 as YYNGEE, both from the germline V gene. The CDR3, cysteine through phenylalanine, is 14 amino acids long. Kept here is only the CDR3 DNA, which spans 42 bases and is read in frame from base 1. V is clipped by 4 bases and J by 7 bases, and the sequence between their germline boundaries is 15 bases long. The paper as a whole reports these results and caveats: Compared with non-shared clonotypes, clonotypes shared by all four sorted-subset donors had higher generation probabilities. Incomplete sequencing was indicated by rarefaction of sorted-subset datasets, despite the large sequencing depth. Pairwise subsampling led to the expectation that sequencing depth would affect the degree of clonotype sharing among donors. Around 5.4% of naive CD4, 3.5% of naive CD8, approximately 2.2% of memory CD4, and 0.4% of memory CD8 clonotypes were shared across a few donors. Because the study included only a small number of donors, the genetic and exposure-history diversity represented was limited. Only blood was sampled, and tissue TCR repertoires likely differ from those in blood. Naive subsets generally had larger estimated clonotype richness than memory subsets did.

The sequenced sample consisted of naive CD4+ T cells from PBMCs. The sample's cell subset or site, from its label and the paper: CD45RA+ positively selected. The chain is encoded by TRBV9 joined to TRBJ2-1, and perhaps TRBD2 as D gene, on 6 matching bases. The sequence was obtained from a man aged 18 to 30 in good health. Some clones in this sample may be carry-over from other donors' samples. The bases read TGTGCCAGCAGCCAGAGGAGCGGGCCTAATGAGCAGTTCTTC. This codes for CASSQRSGPNEQFF.